Here is one T cell receptor (beta chain) with its context. The antigen is undetermined. The data were taken from a study of T cell responses to AZD1222 COVID-19 vaccine. Profiled with immunoSEQ multiplex PCR; TCRdb holds only in-frame clones, not every one. The sample includes some 150,000 clones, about 85% of them seen just once. General study points: Vaccine-related CD4 TCRs covered spike, predominating at 160-218 and 743-854. The study found Spike-specific TCR breadth and depth rose after two AZD1222 doses.

The input for sequencing was peripheral blood, taken on day 0 of AZD1222 vaccination. This TCR came from an adult in good health.

CDR3 in amino acids: CASSLGEHQTQYF. In nucleotides, the CDR3 is TGTGCCAGCAGTTTGGGGGAACACCAGACCCAGTACTTC. This rearrangement joins TRBV12-3 or TRBV12-4 to TRBJ2-5; D may match TRBD1 or TRBD2 (5 bases each). V lost 3 bases and J 6 bases, leaving 11 bases between the germline ends. The CDR3 totals 13 residues.